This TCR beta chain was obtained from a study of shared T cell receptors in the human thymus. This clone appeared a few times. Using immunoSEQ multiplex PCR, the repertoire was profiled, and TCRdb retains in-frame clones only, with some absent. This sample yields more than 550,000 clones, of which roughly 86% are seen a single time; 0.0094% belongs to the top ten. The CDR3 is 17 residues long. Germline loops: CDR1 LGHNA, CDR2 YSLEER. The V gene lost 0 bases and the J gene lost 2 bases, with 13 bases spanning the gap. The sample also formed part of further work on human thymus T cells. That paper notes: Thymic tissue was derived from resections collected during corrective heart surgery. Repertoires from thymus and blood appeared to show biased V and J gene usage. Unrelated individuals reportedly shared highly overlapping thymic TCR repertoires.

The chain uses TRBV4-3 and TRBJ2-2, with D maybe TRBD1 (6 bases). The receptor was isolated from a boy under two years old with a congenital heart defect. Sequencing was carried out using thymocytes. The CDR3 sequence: CASSQDSRTDNTGELFF. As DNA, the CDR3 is TGCGCCAGCAGCCAAGATTCCCGGACAGACAACACCGGGGAGCTGTTTTTT.